This TCR beta chain was obtained from a study of shared clonotypes between healthy human individuals. The wider study: Donors were a couple of women and a few men aged 18 to 49.

This clone has only a few counts. V lost 4 bases and J lost 6; bases outside the gene matches: 6. The CDR3 contains 13 residues. Germline CDR1 and CDR2: SGHRS and YFSETQ. Across several immunoSEQ plates, the genomic DNA of each subset was split evenly. In the study's own analysis: ImmunoSEQ sequences covered only the junction and lacked quality scores; filtering therefore differed. The method was immunoSEQ multiplex PCR; TCRdb's version includes in-frame clones alone and lacks a portion of them. The V and J calls and clone size come from that table; D and trimming were worked out from the DNA. The sample carries roughly 1,000,000 clones, about 80% recorded once. A CD45RA-negative memory subset and a CD45RA+ naive subset were separated from the CD4+ cells.

Sequenced input: memory CD4+ T cells from PBMCs. The subset here: CD45RA-negative fraction. This chain connects TRBV5-1 to TRBJ1-2; the match to TRBD1 covers 7 bases. The TCR originated in a young man in good health. Some clones in this sample may be carry-over from other donors' samples. CDR3 DNA sequence: TGCGCCAGCAGCCCGACAGGGATAAATGGCTACACCTTC. Translated, it gives CASSPTGINGYTF.